The clone carrying this TCR beta chain showed up just once. Its cognate antigen is unknown. Sequencing was done on patients that had shown CD8+CD57+ cell expansion by flow cytometry. There was no therapy given to any patient before the blood sampling took place. This CDR3 comprises 12 residues. Germline CDR1 and CDR2: SGHDN and FVKESK. V lost 0 bases and J 9 bases, leaving 8 bases between the germline ends. TCR beta VDJ and CDR3 profiling used genomic DNA as template. TCRdb passed the reads through MiXCR, listing each CDR3 protein once. The sample lists under 350,000 distinct CDR3 sequences, 45% to 65% occurring once. This sample is part of a study of CD8+CD57+ T cells in acquired aplastic anemia. Findings and caveats of the study: Fewer than 35 shared CD8+ CDR3s appeared highly expressed within patients' immunodominant clones.

This receptor was obtained from a human donor with aplastic anemia. V usage is TRBV14 and J usage is TRBJ1-2; D not certain. Sequences were obtained from sorted CD4+, CD8+, or CD8+CD57+ T cells (not recorded which) from PBMCs. CDR3 coding DNA: TGTGCCAGCAGCCAAGATGGCCCCAGCTACACCTTC. It encodes CASSQDGPSYTF.